The sequence of this T cell receptor (beta chain) was determined in a study of cytomegalovirus exposure and HLA in healthy donors. Germline V lookup: CDR1 PRHDT, CDR2 FYEKMQ (reference sequence). This CDR3 has 13 amino acids. Trimming took 2 bases from V and 5 from J, leaving 10 bases between them. Primers: 60 Vbeta forward and 13 Jbeta reverse. TCRdb's copy holds only in-frame clones and misses some; the assay was immunoSEQ multiplex PCR. The sample has more than 95,000 clones; about 9.5% are singletons. This clone was seen a handful of times. This TCR derives from a man aged 40-49 years in good health and CMV-seropositive. J is TRBJ2-7 and V is TRBV13; D may be TRBD2 (6 bases). Sequencing was performed on PBMCs. The CDR3 DNA reads TGTGCCAGCAGCTTAAGTCGGGGGAACGAGCAGTACTTC. This translates into CASSLSRGNEQYF.